One sample yielded the 20 T cell receptor beta chains listed below, sequenced in a study of graft-versus-host responses after intestinal transplantation (dated by TCRdb to about 2021). Libraries were built with the immunoSEQ multiplex PCR assay. TCRdb retrieved this table from immuneACCESS and kept in-frame rearrangements only. Not all clones are present; in checked studies, unresolved V genes account for under half, and no reason is known for the remainder. The table for this sample lists about 37,000 clones; around 90% of them were counted only once. Roughly 18% of the sample lies in the top ten. Intraepithelial and lamina propria lymphocytes were isolated from graft specimens using dithiothreitol, EDTA incubations and collagenase D digestion. The sequencing used ileum tissue, collected around seven months after intestinal transplant. Source of these receptors: a human patient who received an intestinal transplant, so some T cells may come from the graft donor.

This chain connects TRBV7-2 to TRBJ2-7; weak D call: TRBD1 (5 bases). Germline V lookup: CDR1 SGHTA, CDR2 FQGNSA. Trimming shortened V by 2 bases and J by 2 bases, and 10 bases separated the two germline ends. CDR3 length: 14 residues. The CDR3 here is CASSLYQGTYEQYF. DNA of the CDR3: TGTGCCAGCAGCTTATATCAGGGCACCTACGAGCAGTACTTC.

The chain employs TRBV7-9 and TRBJ2-1, with 8 nucleotides matching TRBD2. Losses at the gene ends were 3 bases for V and 7 bases for J; bases not matched to a gene: 8. The CDR3 consists of 15 residues. Per germline, CDR1 SEHNR and CDR2 FQNEAQ (reference sequence). CDR3 amino acids: CASSLRGVEENEQFF. CDR3 coding DNA: TGTGCCAGCAGCTTGCGGGGGGTCGAAGAGAATGAGCAGTTCTTC. The full variable domain, in which reference TRBV7-9 and TRBJ2-1 provide the parts outside the CDR3, is DTGVSQNPRHKITKRGQNVTFRCDPISEHNRLYWYRQTLGQGPEFLTYFQNEAQLEKSRLLSDRFSAERPKGSFSTLEIQRTEQGDSAMYLCASSLRGVEENEQFFGPGTRLTVL.

CDR3 sequence: CASSPGLATYEQYF. The CDR3, as DNA: TGTGCCAGCAGCCCAGGACTAGCGACCTACGAGCAGTACTTC. This chain uses TRBV4-2 with TRBJ2-7; 9 positions match TRBD2. Germline V gene sequence: CDR1 LGHNA, CDR2 YNFKEQ. The V and J ends lost 4 bases and 2 bases, in that order; junction bases with no gene match: 3. This CDR3 has 14 residues.

In this sample, this clone turned up a few times. As DNA, the CDR3 is TGTGCCAGCAGTTTAGTTTTTAAAAGGACAGATTTTTATAATTCACCCCTCCACTTT. Its translation: CASSLVFKRTDFYNSPLHF. The chain carries TRBV28 and TRBJ1-6; a weak D match, TRBD1 (6 bases). Trimming removed 2 bases from V and 4 bases from J, with 21 bases in between. CDR3 length: 19 amino acids. Per the germline V gene, CDR1 is MDHEN and CDR2 is SYDVKM.

The chain combines TRBV7-7 with TRBJ2-1; 8 bases align to TRBD2. This CDR3 comprises 15 residues. V was clipped by 3 bases and J by 2 bases; unmatched bases: 3. Germline values: CDR1 SSHAT, CDR2 FNYEAQ (reference sequence). CDR3 sequence reads: CASSLLGGAYNEQFF. The DNA for the CDR3 is TGTGCCAGCAGCTTGCTCGGGGGGGCCTACAATGAGCAGTTCTTC.

CDR3: CASSSVGGLAKNIQYF. In DNA form, the CDR3 reads TGTGCCAGCAGTTCCGTGGGGGGGCTAGCCAAAAACATTCAGTACTTC. This sequence joins TRBV27 and TRBJ2-4; D may be TRBD2 (7 bases). The CDR3 has 16 residues. Germline CDR1 is MNHEY and CDR2 is SMNVEV (reference sequence). The ends were cut back, 4 bases at V and 0 bases at J, with 13 bases in the middle.

The chain recombines TRBV15 with TRBJ2-7, with TRBD1 matching over 12 bases. The CDR3 length is 15 residues. Germline V CDR1 and CDR2: LNHNV, YYDKDF (reference sequence). The V gene end was trimmed by 3 bases and the J gene end by 2 bases; junction bases not matched to a gene: 2. The CDR3 nucleotides are TGTGCCACCAGCAGGGGGACAGGGGGCCCCTACGAGCAGTACTTC. Translation gives CATSRGTGGPYEQYF.

The genes are TRBV5-1 and TRBJ2-5; 8 bases match TRBD1. Germline V gene lookup returns CDR1 SGHRS and CDR2 YFSETQ. The length of the CDR3 is 16 residues. Trimming removed 0 bases from V and 5 bases from J; junction bases left unmatched: 9. The CDR3 nucleotides are TGCGCCAGCAGCTTGGTTCGATCAGGGGGCAGGGAGACCCAGTACTTC. This sequence encodes CASSLVRSGGRETQYF.

The J gene is TRBJ2-2, the V gene TRBV5-1; a possible D gene is TRBD1 (7 bases). Germline CDR1 and CDR2: SGHRS and YFSETQ. The V end was cut by 0 bases, the J end by 7 bases, with 19 bases between. The CDR3 is 17 amino acids. The CDR3 sequence: CASSLVGGGAAGGELFF. For the CDR3, the DNA is TGCGCCAGCAGCTTGGTTGGAGGGGGCGCAGCAGGCGGGGAGCTGTTTTTT.

CDR3 sequence reads: CASSEGPGTNEKLFF. CDR3 coding DNA: TGTGCCAGCAGTGAGGGTCCCGGAACTAATGAAAAACTGTTTTTT. The chain is built from TRBV6-1 and TRBJ1-4; no reliable D call. Germline assignment: CDR1 MNHNS and CDR2 SASEGT. Trimming shortened V by 3 bases and J by 1 base, and 9 bases separated the two germline ends. This CDR3 has 15 amino acids.

The chain links TRBV30 to TRBJ2-5, with D tentatively TRBD1 (5 bases). Germline lookup yields CDR1 GTSNPN and CDR2 SVGIG (reference sequence). V was shortened by 3 bases and J by 5 bases, with 16 bases between the two germline ends. This CDR3 is built from 14 residues. This chain's CDR3 is CAWRRAGKGETQYF. The CDR3 coding sequence is TGTGCCTGGAGACGGGCAGGGAAAGGGGAGACCCAGTACTTC.

The rearrangement joins TRBV27 to TRBJ2-3, with D hard to call. Trimming took 3 bases from V and 3 from J, leaving 7 bases between them. Germline CDR1 and CDR2: MNHEY and SMNVEV (reference sequence). This CDR3 is built from 13 residues. CDR3 sequence (DNA): TGTGCCAGCAGTTTCGCCAGGACAGATACGCAGTATTTT. Translating it yields CASSFARTDTQYF.

This clone was detected only a few times. The V call is TRBV7-2, the J call TRBJ1-6; D not certain. The germline V gene has CDR1 SGHTA and CDR2 FQGNSA. This CDR3 contains 14 residues. V gave up 1 base and J gave up 10 bases, with 11 bases separating them. DNA of the CDR3: TGTGCCAGCAGCTTAGGGGTCAGTTACTCACCCCTCCACTTT. Translated, it gives CASSLGVSYSPLHF.

This clone has only a few counts. The rearrangement joins TRBV10-3 to TRBJ1-4, with D uncertain. Germline V CDR1 and CDR2: ENHRY, SYGVKD. CDR3 length equals 15 residues. Between the trimmed V and J ends, which lost 0 bases and 8 bases, there was a span of 13 bases. CDR3 sequence (DNA): TGTGCCATCAGTGAGTCGACCGGTATAGGAGAAAAACTGTTTTTT. Amino acid sequence: CAISESTGIGEKLFF.

This chain links TRBV7-8 with TRBJ1-1; unclear D gene. This CDR3 is 12 amino acids long. V was cut by 9 bases and J by 0 bases, with 8 bases left in between. CDR1 and CDR2 from the germline V gene are SGHVS and FQNEAQ. The CDR3 coding sequence is TGTGCCAGTGTACGTCTGAACACTGAAGCTTTCTTT. Protein: CASVRLNTEAFF.

The chain has TRBV5-1 and TRBJ2-3, with a possible D match to TRBD2 (5 bases). The CDR3 has 14 residues. Between the trimmed V and J ends, which lost 4 bases and 3 bases, there was a span of 12 bases. CDR1 and CDR2 (germline): SGHRS, YFSETQ. CDR3 in amino acids: CASSPGKGTDTQYF. The CDR3 DNA sequence: TGCGCCAGCAGCCCGGGGAAGGGAACAGATACGCAGTATTTT.

The chain joins TRBV4-1 to TRBJ1-1, with 7 bases aligning to TRBD1. V trimming: 0 bases; J trimming: 0 bases; junction bases outside the gene matches: 10. This CDR3 has 18 amino acids. CDR1 is MGHRA, CDR2 YSYEKL, per germline. The CDR3 DNA reads TGCGCCAGCAGCCAAGACGCCCCGGGACAGAACATGAACACTGAAGCTTTCTTT. This translates into CASSQDAPGQNMNTEAFF.

V is TRBV28 and J is TRBJ2-1; TRBD2 agrees at 9 bases. There are 16 residues in the CDR3. V trimming: 5 bases; J trimming: 4 bases; junction bases outside the gene matches: 9. Germline lookup yields CDR1 MDHEN and CDR2 SYDVKM. CDR3 sequence: CASSPPGAGGYNEQFF. CDR3 DNA: TGTGCCAGCAGTCCACCTGGTGCGGGAGGGTACAATGAGCAGTTCTTC.

The rearrangement joins TRBV2 to TRBJ2-3, with D hard to call. Trimming cost V 3 bases and J 0 bases, with 7 bases left between them. Per the germline V gene, CDR1 is SNHLY and CDR2 is FYNNEI. This CDR3 is built from 14 residues. The CDR3 DNA is TGTGCCAGCAGTGAGGTCGGGAGCACAGATACGCAGTATTTT. It yields the protein CASSEVGSTDTQYF.

The chain uses TRBV6-5 and TRBJ1-2, with TRBD1 matching over 10 bases. With V trimmed by 2 bases and J by 7 bases, 4 bases remained unmatched. The CDR3 contains 14 residues. The germline CDR1 and CDR2 sequences are MNHEY and SVGAGI. CDR3 nucleotide sequence: TGTGCCAGCAGTTACGGGACAGGGGCGGGTGGCTACACCTTC. Translated, it gives CASSYGTGAGGYTF.